These 15 T cell receptor beta chains were sequenced from one sample in a study of T cells after yellow fever vaccination. TCRdb re-called the 5' RACE reads with MiXCR, one entry per CDR3 protein. Among 450,000 to 550,000 distinct CDR3 sequences listed, about a fifth were seen once. Here the sequenced sample was PBMCs, taken more than 20 days after the first yellow fever vaccination. All receptors come from a man aged 18 to 35 who received the YFV17D yellow fever vaccine.

CDR3 residues: CASSPSGVTDTYYF. The CDR3 region has the DNA TGTGCCAGCAGCCCTTCTGGCGTAACAGATACGTATTATTTT. The chain uses TRBV7-3 and TRBJ2-3; D gene ambiguous. This CDR3 is built from 14 residues. CDR1 is SGHTA and CDR2 is FQGTGA in the germline V gene. V lost 5 bases and J 15 bases, leaving 24 bases between the germline ends.

This clonotype was seen more than once but under ten times. This CDR3 reads CASSPRQGRGQETQYF. The CDR3 DNA reads as TGTGCCAGCAGCCCCCGGCAGGGAAGGGGGCAAGAGACCCAGTACTTC. This chain links TRBV7-7 with TRBJ2-5; tentative D call: TRBD1 (6 bases). There are 16 residues in the CDR3. Trimming shortened V by 5 bases and J by 2 bases, and 18 bases separated the two germline ends. The germline V gene encodes CDR1 SSHAT and CDR2 FNYEAQ (reference sequence). The variable domain in full, completed from reference TRBV7-7 and TRBJ2-5, reads GAGVSQSPRYKVTKRGQDVTLRCDPISSHATLYWYQQALGQGPEFLTYFNYEAQPDKSGLPSDRFSAERPEGSISTLTIQRTEQRDSAMYRCASSPRQGRGQETQYFGPGTRLLVL.

The rearrangement uses TRBV19 and TRBJ1-5, with D unclear. There are 14 residues in the CDR3. The germline V gene has CDR1 LNHDA and CDR2 SQIVND (reference sequence). V lost 3 bases and J 5 bases, leaving 11 bases between the germline ends. This chain's CDR3 is CASSIGGSHQPQHF. DNA for the CDR3: TGTGCCAGTAGTATCGGAGGGTCCCATCAGCCCCAGCATTTT.

V and J are TRBV6-4 and TRBJ2-3; 7 nucleotides align to TRBD2. The ends lost 3 bases at V and 6 bases at J; junction bases unmatched: 6. There are 14 residues in the CDR3. CDR1 and CDR2 from the germline V gene are MRHNA and SNTAGT. The DNA of the CDR3 is TGTGCCAGCAGTGATTCCCCCGGGGGGGATACGCAGTATTTT. Protein sequence: CASSDSPGGDTQYF.

This sequence joins TRBV19 and TRBJ1-5; D uncertain. In germline, CDR1 is LNHDA, CDR2 SQIVND (reference sequence). CDR3 length equals 14 residues. V was cut by 2 bases and J by 3 bases, with 8 bases left in between. The CDR3 bases are TGTGCCAGTAGTATATTGGGCTTCAATCAGCCCCAGCATTTT. Translating it yields CASSILGFNQPQHF.

This clonotype was counted a few times. The chain recombines TRBV20-1 with TRBJ1-5, with TRBD1 identical over 8 bases. Trimming took 6 bases from V and 6 from J; bases not matched to a gene: 10. CDR1 and CDR2 (germline): DFQATT, SNEGSKA (reference sequence). This CDR3 is built from 14 residues. As DNA, the CDR3 is TGCAGTGCGGAGGACAGGGTGATTACTCAGCCCCAGCATTTT. Translation gives CSAEDRVITQPQHF.

The V call is TRBV24-1, the J call TRBJ2-3, with D perhaps TRBD1 (5 bases). Germline V gene data show CDR1 as KGHDR and CDR2 as SFDVKD. The V gene lost 0 bases and the J gene lost 0 bases, with 12 bases spanning the gap. The CDR3 is 17 amino acids. The CDR3 here is CATSDLQGQESTDTQYF. The CDR3, as DNA: TGTGCCACCAGTGATTTGCAGGGTCAGGAGAGCACAGATACGCAGTATTTT.

The chain couples TRBV10-3 to TRBJ2-2, with 7 positions matching TRBD2. The CDR3 has 15 amino acids. Germline trimming cut 5 bases from V and 0 bases from J; bases unmatched to any gene: 3. Germline-derived CDR1 and CDR2 are ENHRY and SYGVKD. CDR3 in amino acids: CAISPGLANTGELFF. The CDR3 DNA is TGTGCCATCAGTCCCGGACTAGCGAACACCGGGGAGCTGTTTTTT.

The chain carries TRBV19 and TRBJ2-7; 8 bases align to TRBD1. Germline CDR1 reads LNHDA; CDR2 reads SQIVND (reference sequence). There are 15 residues in the CDR3. The junction had 12 bases not matched to a gene; V was cut back by 3 bases and J by 8 bases. CDR3 nucleotide sequence: TGTGCCAGTAGTATCGCTGGCAGGGGGCTTTGGAAGCAGTACTTC. Protein sequence: CASSIAGRGLWKQYF. The whole variable domain, remainder taken from reference TRBV19 and TRBJ2-7, is DGGITQSPKYLFRKEGQNVTLSCEQNLNHDAMYWYRQDPGQGLRLIYYSQIVNDFQKGDIAEGYSVSREKKESFPLTVTSAQKNPTAFYLCASSIAGRGLWKQYFGPGTRLTVT.

This clonotype has only a few counts. The chain joins TRBV4-1 to TRBJ2-3; a weak D match, TRBD2 (5 bases). Trimming stripped 5 bases from V and 5 bases from J, with 17 bases between. CDR3 size: 15 residues. The germline V gene encodes CDR1 MGHRA and CDR2 YSYEKL. DNA of the CDR3: TGCGCCAGCAGCTCTTTAGAGGAGGCCAGAGATACGCAGTATTTT. Translating gives CASSSLEEARDTQYF.

This clonotype was recorded a few times. V gene TRBV4-1 combines with J gene TRBJ2-5; 9 bases are a match to TRBD1. This CDR3 region has 16 residues. The ends lost 3 bases at V and 6 bases at J; junction bases unmatched: 11. Germline V gene lookup returns CDR1 MGHRA and CDR2 YSYEKL. The CDR3 sequence: CASSHATGGRFQTQYF. Written as DNA, the CDR3 is TGCGCCAGCAGCCACGCAACAGGGGGCAGGTTTCAGACCCAGTACTTC.

This clonotype was detected many times. The chain employs TRBV12-3 or TRBV12-4 and TRBJ2-2; 8 bases map to TRBD1. The trim removed 3 bases at V and 3 bases at J, leaving 6 bases unmatched. There are 16 residues in the CDR3. The chain's CDR3 is CASSFFWTGHTGELFF. DNA for the CDR3: TGTGCCAGCAGTTTCTTCTGGACAGGGCACACCGGGGAGCTGTTTTTT.

This clonotype was detected only once. The CDR3 nucleotides read TGTGCCACCAGTCAAATCCAGGGAAGGTACAGCACAGATACGCAGTATTTT. It translates to CATSQIQGRYSTDTQYF. The chain combines TRBV24-1 with TRBJ2-3; D is possibly TRBD1 (5 bases). V lost 6 bases, J lost 0 bases, and 18 bases lay in between. This CDR3 contains 17 residues. Germline V gene sequence: CDR1 KGHDR, CDR2 SFDVKD.

This clonotype turned up a few times. The chain couples TRBV7-2 to TRBJ2-3; 8 bases align to TRBD2. Germline CDR1 is SGHTA and CDR2 is FQGNSA. This CDR3 spans 12 amino acids. With V trimmed by 8 bases and J by 8 bases, 6 bases remained unmatched. CDR3 region: CASDRGGVTQYF. CDR3 DNA sequence: TGTGCCAGCGATCGGGGGGGGGTTACGCAGTATTTT.

This clonotype was counted a few times. The chain links TRBV4-2 to TRBJ2-3, with D unclear. This CDR3 comprises 15 residues. Trimming removed 0 bases at V and 2 bases at J, with 9 bases between. Germline assignment: CDR1 LGHNA and CDR2 YNFKEQ. The CDR3 bases are TGTGCCAGCAGCCAAGATCATACAGCCACAGATACGCAGTATTTT. Translation: CASSQDHTATDTQYF.